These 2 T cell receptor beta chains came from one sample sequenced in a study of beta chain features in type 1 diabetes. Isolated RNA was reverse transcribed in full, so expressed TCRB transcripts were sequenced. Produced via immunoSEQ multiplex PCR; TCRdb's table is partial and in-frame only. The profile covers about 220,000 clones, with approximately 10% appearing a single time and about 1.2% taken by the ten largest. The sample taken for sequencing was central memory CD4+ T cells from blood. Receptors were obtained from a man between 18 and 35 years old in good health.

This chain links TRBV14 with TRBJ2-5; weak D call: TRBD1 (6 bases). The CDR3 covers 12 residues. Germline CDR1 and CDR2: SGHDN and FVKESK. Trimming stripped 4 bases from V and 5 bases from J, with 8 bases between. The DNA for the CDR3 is TGTGCCAGCAGCCTCCAGGGGGAGACCCAGTACTTC. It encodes CASSLQGETQYF.

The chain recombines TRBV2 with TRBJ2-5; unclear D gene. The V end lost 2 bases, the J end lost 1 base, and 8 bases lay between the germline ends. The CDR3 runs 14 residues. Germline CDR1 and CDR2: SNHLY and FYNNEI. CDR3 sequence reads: CASSELSLQETQYF. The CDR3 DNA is TGTGCCAGCAGTGAATTAAGCCTCCAAGAGACCCAGTACTTC.